Sequencing of this T cell receptor (beta chain) was carried out in a study of CD8+CD57+ T cells in acquired aplastic anemia. Study-level background: Read counts for CD4+ cells (from healthy donors) averaged about 10 million. Overall study results and limits: Common to patients and controls were about 31 CD8+ CDR3 sequences. No significant difference in CD8+ Simpson's diversity was found between patients and controls.

To note about this clonotype: What it binds is unknown.

Genomic DNA, serving as template, underwent TCR beta VDJ and CDR3 profiling. TCRdb ran MiXCR on the reads and lists one entry per CDR3 protein. In the table there are 98,000 or so distinct CDR3 sequences, less than 65% of which are singletons. Per the germline V gene, CDR1 is LNHDA and CDR2 is SQIVND (reference sequence). This CDR3 region has 13 residues. Trimming removed 8 bases from V and 14 bases from J; junction bases left unmatched: 13. This TCR was sampled from a human donor in good health, serving as a control. The gene calls are TRBV19 and TRBJ1-5; 9 bases match TRBD1. The specimen sequenced was sorted CD4+, CD8+, or CD8+CD57+ T cells (not recorded which) from PBMCs. The CDR3 sequence is CASGDRESSHEHF. CDR3 in DNA: TGTGCCAGTGGGGACAGGGAGTCTAGCCATGAGCATTTT.